A single sample is the source of the 27 T cell receptor beta chains below, sequenced in a study of blood T cell repertoires in COVID-19. TCRdb's copy holds only in-frame clones and misses some; the assay was immunoSEQ multiplex PCR. The sample records about 140,000 clones, more than 70% being singletons. The source material was peripheral blood. These receptors were collected from a man in his fifties with active or convalescent COVID-19.

The V and J genes are TRBV5-1 and TRBJ2-7; TRBD2 matches 8 bases. V lost 1 base, J lost 3 bases, and 6 bases stayed unmatched. CDR1 and CDR2 (germline): SGHRS, YFSETQ. This CDR3 has 15 residues. The CDR3 loop is CASSLYEREFYEQYF. The CDR3 DNA sequence: TGCGCCAGCAGCTTGTATGAGCGGGAGTTCTACGAGCAGTACTTC.

The genes are TRBV3-1 (or the pseudogene TRBV3-2) and TRBJ2-7; the D is unclear. V lost 4 bases and J lost 4, with 8 bases in between. CDR1 and CDR2 from the germline V gene are LGHDT and YNNKEL (reference sequence). The CDR3 extends over 12 amino acids. Written as DNA, the CDR3 is TGTGCCAGCAGCCCGGTCCAATACGAGCAGTACTTC. Its protein is CASSPVQYEQYF.

The sample holds one count of this clone. The V gene is TRBV28, the J gene TRBJ1-6; no clear D gene. Trimming took 8 bases from V and 0 from J, leaving 8 bases between them. This CDR3 is 14 amino acids long. Germline V gives CDR1 MDHEN, CDR2 SYDVKM. CDR3: CASSASSYNSPLHF. The CDR3 DNA is TGTGCCAGCTCCGCGAGCTCCTATAATTCACCCCTCCACTTT.

This rearrangement joins TRBV19 to TRBJ2-3, with TRBD2 matching over 9 bases. The trim removed 1 base at V and 1 base at J, leaving 3 bases unmatched. From germline, CDR1 is LNHDA and CDR2 SQIVND (reference sequence). CDR3 size: 16 residues. This CDR3 reads CASSIGRTSGTDTQYF. Written as DNA, the CDR3 is TGTGCCAGTAGTATAGGCAGGACTAGCGGCACAGATACGCAGTATTTT.

In nucleotides, the CDR3 is TGTGCCAGCAGTCGTAGCGACGGACAGCGCTCTGGAAACACCATATATTTT. The encoded protein is CASSRSDGQRSGNTIYF. The chain links TRBV28 to TRBJ1-3; D might be TRBD1 (6 bases). V was clipped by 5 bases and J by 0 bases, with 17 bases between them. CDR1 MDHEN and CDR2 SYDVKM come from the germline V gene. This CDR3 spans 17 amino acids.

The J gene is TRBJ2-1, the V gene TRBV5-5, with TRBD1 identical over 11 bases. With V trimmed by 4 bases and J by 3 bases, 3 bases remained unmatched. The germline gives CDR1 SGHKS, CDR2 YYEKEE (reference sequence). This CDR3 comprises 15 residues. CDR3 in amino acids: CASSPGTGGYNEQFF. The DNA of the CDR3 is TGTGCCAGCAGCCCCGGGACAGGGGGCTACAATGAGCAGTTCTTC.

This clone was counted between two and nine times. The chain joins TRBV6-4 to TRBJ1-3; D remains ambiguous. With 2 bases removed from V and 4 bases from J, the gap between germline ends came to 18 bases. Germline V gene lookup returns CDR1 MRHNA and CDR2 SNTAGT. There are 17 residues in the CDR3. DNA of the CDR3: TGTGCCAGCAGTGACGTGGAGGGATATAAAATGGGAAACACCATATATTTT. Its protein is CASSDVEGYKMGNTIYF.

The J gene is TRBJ2-7, the V gene TRBV9, with a possible D match to TRBD2 (6 bases). CDR1 and CDR2 (germline): SGDLS, YYNGEE. CDR3 length equals 14 residues. Trimming took 4 bases from V and 5 from J, leaving 16 bases between them. This chain's CDR3 is CASSPKEGSHEQYF. The CDR3, as DNA: TGTGCCAGCAGCCCAAAGGAGGGGAGCCACGAGCAGTACTTC.

V is TRBV7-2 and J is TRBJ2-2, with TRBD1 matching 8 bases. Germline CDR1 reads SGHTA; CDR2 reads FQGNSA. The CDR3 is made up of 17 amino acids. The V and J ends lost 3 bases and 3 bases, in that order; junction bases with no gene match: 9. The CDR3 DNA follows: TGTGCCAGCAGCTTTCCACTACAGGGGGGATACACCGGGGAGCTGTTTTTT. Amino acid sequence: CASSFPLQGGYTGELFF. Using reference TRBV7-2 and TRBJ2-2 for the parts outside the CDR3, the full variable domain is GAGVSQSPSNKVTEKGKDVELRCDPISGHTALYWYRQSLGQGLEFLIYFQGNSAPDKSGLPSDRFSAERTGGSVSTLTIQRTQQEDSAVYLCASSFPLQGGYTGELFFGEGSRLTVL.

The J gene is TRBJ2-6, the V gene TRBV28; 9 bases map to TRBD1. The CDR3 is 18 residues long. Germline CDR1 is MDHEN and CDR2 is SYDVKM. The V segment lost 4 bases and the J segment 0 bases; nucleotides outside the gene matches: 7. CDR3 DNA sequence: TGTGCCAGCAGTTATACCGGGACAGGGATCTCTGGGGCCAACGTCCTGACTTTC. It is translated as CASSYTGTGISGANVLTF.

This sequence joins TRBV2 and TRBJ2-7, with 8 bases matching TRBD1. Germline V gives CDR1 SNHLY, CDR2 FYNNEI. The CDR3 length is 13 residues. V was pared by 10 bases and J by 2 bases, with 7 bases of the junction left unmatched. CDR3 DNA: TGTGCCATCCAGGGACAGGCCACCTACGAGCAGTACTTC. This codes for CAIQGQATYEQYF.

This sequence joins TRBV27 and TRBJ2-1; 10 nucleotides agree with TRBD1. The CDR3 contains 14 residues. J was trimmed by 4 bases and V by 5 bases; bases with no gene match: 2. Germline CDR1 reads MNHEY; CDR2 reads SMNVEV (reference sequence). As DNA, the CDR3 is TGTGCCAGCAGTCCGGGACAGGGGTACAATGAGCAGTTCTTC. Protein: CASSPGQGYNEQFF.

The sample holds one count of this clone. This chain links TRBV27 with TRBJ1-1, with a weak D call TRBD1 (6 bases). The CDR3 is 15 amino acids. V lost 6 bases and J lost 0, with 14 bases in between. Germline values: CDR1 MNHEY, CDR2 SMNVEV (reference sequence). This chain's CDR3 is CASRQGNYMNTEAFF. The DNA for the CDR3 is TGTGCCAGCAGGCAGGGGAACTACATGAACACTGAAGCTTTCTTT.

CDR3: CASSQDARQRNTEAFF. For the CDR3, the DNA is TGCGCCAGCAGCCAAGATGCAAGACAGCGGAACACTGAAGCTTTCTTT. V gene TRBV4-1 combines with J gene TRBJ1-1; weak D call: TRBD1 (5 bases). Trimming stripped 0 bases from V and 1 base from J, with 12 bases between. Per germline, CDR1 MGHRA and CDR2 YSYEKL. This CDR3 contains 16 residues.

This clone was found once. The sample has other DNA sequences that encode this CDR3 too. The CDR3 bases are TGTGCCAGCAGCCAAGTTCAGATCCAAGAGACCCAGTACTTC. The encoded protein is CASSQVQIQETQYF. V gene TRBV3-1 (or the pseudogene TRBV3-2) combines with J gene TRBJ2-5; no clear D. The CDR3 runs to 14 residues. Trimming took 1 base from V and 1 from J, leaving 7 bases between them. Germline-derived CDR1 and CDR2 are LGHDT and YNNKEL (reference sequence).

The chain recombines TRBV6-5 with TRBJ1-1, with TRBD1 identical over 7 bases. Germline values: CDR1 MNHEY, CDR2 SVGAGI. The V gene end was trimmed by 2 bases and the J gene end by 0 bases; junction bases not matched to a gene: 3. CDR3 length: 15 amino acids. In DNA form, the CDR3 reads TGTGCCAGCAGTTACGAGACAGGGCTGAACACTGAAGCTTTCTTT. The encoded protein is CASSYETGLNTEAFF.

This rearrangement joins TRBV24-1 to TRBJ2-1; TRBD2 might be the D (5 bases). CDR1 is KGHDR and CDR2 is SFDVKD in the germline V gene. The V and J ends lost 4 bases and 5 bases respectively, with 11 bases between them. This CDR3 spans 14 amino acids. The CDR3 DNA is TGTGCCACCAGTGACCCTCGGAGGAACAATGAGCAGTTCTTC. Its translation: CATSDPRRNNEQFF.

V gene TRBV11-2 combines with J gene TRBJ2-2, with TRBD2 matching 12 bases. This CDR3 comprises 15 residues. Germline CDR1 SGHAT, CDR2 FQNNGV. The junction had 7 bases not matched to a gene; V was cut back by 5 bases and J by 9 bases. The CDR3 reads CASSPAGLAGRELFF. DNA of the CDR3: TGTGCCAGCAGCCCGGCCGGACTAGCGGGACGGGAGCTGTTTTTT.

The V gene is TRBV28, the J gene TRBJ1-2; D may be TRBD1 (5 bases). Trimming removed 5 bases from V and 2 bases from J, with 12 bases in between. Germline V gene data show CDR1 as MDHEN and CDR2 as SYDVKM. The CDR3 is made up of 14 amino acids. Written as DNA, the CDR3 is TGTGCCAGCAGTAGGGGACTCTCGAACTATGGCTACACCTTC. The encoded protein is CASSRGLSNYGYTF.

The V and J genes are TRBV7-9 and TRBJ1-2; 8 positions match TRBD1. The ends lost 5 bases at V and 2 bases at J; junction bases unmatched: 10. The CDR3 contains 16 residues. CDR1 is SEHNR and CDR2 is FQNEAQ in the germline V gene (reference sequence). CDR3 residues: CASSASGQVDNYGYTF. CDR3 bases: TGTGCCAGCAGCGCCTCGGGACAGGTAGACAACTATGGCTACACCTTC.

CDR3 region: CASSQDLLTGNTEAFF. The CDR3 DNA sequence: TGCGCCAGCAGCCAAGACCTGCTCACAGGGAACACTGAAGCTTTCTTT. The chain recombines TRBV4-3 with TRBJ1-1, with a weak D call TRBD1 (5 bases). Germline-derived CDR1 and CDR2 are LGHNA and YSLEER. This CDR3 has 16 residues. V gave up 0 bases and J gave up 1 base, with 12 bases separating them.

The J gene is TRBJ2-4, the V gene TRBV24-1; perhaps TRBD1 as D (5 bases). Trimming pared 3 bases from V and 3 bases from J, leaving 11 bases between. Germline-derived CDR1 and CDR2 are KGHDR and SFDVKD. The CDR3 extends over 15 amino acids. DNA for the CDR3: TGTGCCACCAGTGATCCCGGGCAGGGCAAAAACATTCAGTACTTC. Residues: CATSDPGQGKNIQYF.

The chain combines TRBV11-3 with TRBJ2-1; TRBD2 matches 7 bases. This CDR3 region has 15 residues. Germline values: CDR1 SGHNT, CDR2 YENEEA. Trimming removed 5 bases from V and 4 bases from J; junction bases left unmatched: 8. The CDR3 protein is CASSPRDGGYNEQFF. In nucleotides, the CDR3 is TGTGCCAGCAGCCCCCGGGACGGGGGGTACAATGAGCAGTTCTTC.

CDR3 residues: CASSLSTVNTEAFF. DNA for the CDR3: TGTGCCAGCAGCTTATCGACAGTGAACACTGAAGCTTTCTTT. This chain links TRBV7-9 with TRBJ1-1, with D perhaps matching TRBD1 (5 bases). Trimming removed 2 bases at V and 0 bases at J, with 7 bases between. CDR3 size: 14 residues. The germline gives CDR1 SEHNR, CDR2 FQNEAQ (reference sequence).

J is TRBJ1-2 and V is TRBV6-4; 10 nucleotides line up with TRBD1. V shed 6 bases and J 3 bases; nucleotides not matched to a gene: 7. The CDR3 spans 15 residues. Germline values: CDR1 MRHNA, CDR2 SNTAGT. This CDR3 reads CASREWDRGDYGYTF. In DNA form, the CDR3 reads TGTGCCAGCAGGGAATGGGACAGGGGCGACTATGGCTACACCTTC.

Comment on this clone: In the same sample, other DNA sequences code for this CDR3. The chain carries TRBV6-5 and TRBJ2-2; D possibly corresponds to TRBD2 (6 bases). Trimming left V 6 bases short and J 5 bases short, with 10 bases between. This CDR3 is built from 13 residues. Per the germline V gene, CDR1 is MNHEY and CDR2 is SVGAGI. The chain's CDR3 is CASRPGGTGELFF. CDR3 nucleotide sequence: TGTGCCAGCAGACCTGGAGGGACCGGGGAGCTGTTTTTT.

The chain is built from TRBV29-1 and TRBJ2-5; TRBD2 might be the D (6 bases). CDR3 length: 14 amino acids. The V end was cut by 3 bases, the J end by 5 bases, with 16 bases between. Looked up from germline, CDR1 is SQVTM and CDR2 is ANQGSEA. CDR3 bases: TGCAGCGTTGATTTGGGTGGTAGCGGCGAGACCCAGTACTTC. This translates into CSVDLGGSGETQYF.